The 10 T cell receptor beta chains given below trace back to one sample, sequenced in a study of T cells after yellow fever vaccination. Via MiXCR, TCRdb re-called the 5' RACE reads, giving one row per CDR3 protein. The sample consists of 200,000 to 300,000 distinct CDR3 sequences, less than 9% of them appearing once. This specimen consisted of CD4+ T cells sorted from PBMCs, obtained 15 days after the yellow fever booster vaccination. The receptor set was obtained from a man aged 30 to 39 who received the YFV17D yellow fever vaccine.

There are a few counts of this clonotype. The chain employs TRBV4-3 and TRBJ2-1; 7 bases are a match to TRBD2. Germline V CDR1 and CDR2: LGHNA, YSLEER. The CDR3 contains 15 residues. V dropped 0 bases and J dropped 7; count of bases not matched to a gene: 6. CDR3 in amino acids: CASSQEGEGGNEQFF. CDR3 sequence (DNA): TGCGCCAGCAGCCAAGAGGGGGAGGGAGGGAATGAGCAGTTCTTC.

The V call is TRBV6-2 or TRBV6-3, the J call TRBJ1-1; tentatively, D is TRBD1 (6 bases). The CDR3 consists of 13 residues. Trimming shortened V by 10 bases and J by 4 bases, and 16 bases separated the two germline ends. Germline V gene data show CDR1 as MNHEY and CDR2 as SVGEGT. The CDR3, as DNA: TGTGCCACCCTCGATCGGGGGGCCACTGAAGCTTTCTTT. Translating it yields CATLDRGATEAFF.

V is TRBV23-1 and J is TRBJ2-2; weak D call: TRBD1 (5 bases). TRBV23-1 qualifies as an ORF whose function is uncertain. CDR3 length equals 17 residues. The V and J ends lost 4 bases and 0 bases respectively, with 15 bases between them. CDR3 bases: TGCGCCAGCAGTCTGGAGAAGGGGTATCCGAACACCGGGGAGCTGTTTTTT. This codes for CASSLEKGYPNTGELFF.

On this clonotype itself: An end of the junction does not agree with germline; a read error may underlie this. The CDR3 DNA sequence: TGTGCCAGCAGCTTAGATATTTCCGGCACCTGGGAGCTGTTTTTT. The encoded protein is CASSLDISGTWELFF. V gene TRBV7-9 combines with J gene TRBJ2-2; D is undetermined. The CDR3 sequence is 15 residues long. Germline-derived CDR1 and CDR2 are SEHNR and FQNEAQ (reference sequence).

This clonotype was seen a handful of times. The chain carries TRBV7-2 and TRBJ2-3; D gene uncertain. Germline assignment: CDR1 SGHTA and CDR2 FQGNSA. CDR3 size: 15 residues. Trimming stripped 3 bases from V and 2 bases from J, with 12 bases between. The CDR3 loop reads CASSFRPTITDTQYF. The CDR3, as DNA: TGTGCCAGCAGCTTTCGGCCGACCATCACAGATACGCAGTATTTT.

This clonotype was recorded at least ten times. The chain combines TRBV7-2 with TRBJ2-3; 9 bases line up with TRBD2. Germline V gene data show CDR1 as SGHTA and CDR2 as FQGNSA. The CDR3 sequence is 17 residues long. Germline trimming cut 1 base from V and 7 bases from J; bases unmatched to any gene: 12. CDR3 residues: CASSLVGGGGASNTQYF. Written as DNA, the CDR3 is TGTGCCAGCAGCTTAGTAGGCGGGGGGGGCGCTTCCAATACGCAGTATTTT.

V usage is TRBV19 and J usage is TRBJ2-7, with TRBD2 identical over 11 bases. The CDR3 is 15 residues long. Trimming took 4 bases from V and 6 from J; bases not matched to a gene: 8. Germline loops: CDR1 LNHDA, CDR2 SQIVND (reference sequence). The CDR3 sequence: CASSRASGLAAEQYF. Written as DNA, the CDR3 is TGTGCCAGTAGTAGGGCATCGGGACTAGCGGCCGAGCAGTACTTC.

This clonotype has a handful of counts. This rearrangement joins TRBV6-2 or TRBV6-3 to TRBJ2-3; D gene uncertain. The CDR3 is 11 residues long. V lost 7 bases and J lost 6, with 8 bases in between. From germline, CDR1 is MNHEY and CDR2 SVGEGT. The CDR3: CASTTRDTQYF. The CDR3 DNA reads TGTGCCAGCACCACCCGGGATACGCAGTATTTT.

The table lists this clonotype with many counts. The genes are TRBV29-1 and TRBJ1-2, with TRBD1 as a possible D gene (5 bases). Germline assignment: CDR1 SQVTM and CDR2 ANQGSEA. Trimming removed 0 bases from V and 7 bases from J, with 12 bases in between. The CDR3 totals 13 residues. This chain's CDR3 is CSVEDRARGGYTF. The CDR3 DNA is TGCAGCGTTGAAGATCGGGCGAGGGGTGGCTACACCTTC. The whole variable domain, remainder taken from reference TRBV29-1 and TRBJ1-2, is SAVISQKPSRDICQRGTSLTIQCQVDSQVTMMFWYRQQPGQSLTLIATANQGSEATYESGFVIDKFPISRPNLTFSTLTVSNMSPEDSSIYLCSVEDRARGGYTFGSGTRLTVV.

The V and J genes are TRBV18 and TRBJ1-4; tentatively, D is TRBD1 (6 bases). CDR1 is KGHSH and CDR2 is LQKENI in the germline V gene. The CDR3 length is 13 residues. Trimming left V 6 bases short and J 4 bases short, with 9 bases between. The CDR3 loop reads CASSDRDNEKLFF. The CDR3, as DNA: TGTGCCAGCTCGGACAGAGATAATGAAAAACTGTTTTTT.